This T cell receptor (beta chain) was sequenced in a study of shared clonotypes between healthy human individuals (dated by TCRdb to the early 2020s). Study-wide context: Three men and a couple of women, aged 18 to 49 years, made up the cohort. For each donor, CD4 naive and CD4 memory were each run on three plates, CD8 naive on two plates, and CD8 memory on one plate. To estimate repertoire size and how much clonotype sharing occurs between individuals, the study deeply sequenced the blood TCR repertoires of five healthy adults. To increase sequencing depth and limit assay-specific biases, TCR repertoire library preparation and sequencing were carried out by different laboratories using diverse techniques. Leukapheresis yielded between about 0.9 and 8.9 billion PBMCs per donor. General findings and caveats noted by the study authors: Estimated clonotype richness was generally larger for naive than for memory subsets. The genetic and exposure-history diversity represented was limited by the small number of donors. Based on pairwise subsampling, the degree of clonotype sharing among donors was expected to be affected by sequencing depth. Sampling was limited to blood, and TCR repertoires in tissue likely differ from TCR repertoires in blood. Clonotypes shared by all four sorted-subset donors showed higher generation probabilities than non-shared clonotypes. When several donors were compared, the shared fraction of clonotypes was 5% to 6.5% for naive CD4, 3% to 4% for naive CD8, 2% to 2.5% for memory CD4, and 0.4% for memory CD8. Rarefaction of sorted-subset datasets indicated incomplete sequencing despite the large sequencing depth.

CDR3 length: 13 amino acids, cysteine to phenylalanine. Solely the CDR3 DNA is kept, with 39 bases framed from the first base. The V end gives up 7 bases and the J end 2 bases, leaving 8 bases in the junction not matched to a gene. CDR1 and CDR2, per the germline V gene, are SQVTM and ANQGSEA. Using the deep immunoSEQ assay, TCR CDR3 regions were amplified from genomic DNA by multiplex PCR. For each cell subset, the extracted genomic DNA was distributed evenly across all wells of several immunoSEQ 96-well plates, and each plate served as one replicate. For sorted subsets, roughly 0.2 ug genomic DNA, equal to tens of thousands of T cell genomes, was loaded into each replicate PCR. Purified libraries were measured with a Qubit 3.0 fluorometer, size-checked on a Bioanalyzer 2100, and measured again with the KAPA Library Quantification kit. A separate single-read 150-cycle Illumina NextSeq 550 flow cell was used to sequence each immunoSEQ 96-well plate. Processing in the source paper ran as follows. Because the immunoSEQ output held only junctional sequences and lacked quality scores, the filtering could not match the filtering applied to full-length reads. Sequences were annotated with PyIR, a Python wrapper for IgBLAST v1.9, and V/J genes and CDR3 were assigned using IMGT germline references. Reads were filtered out if the reads had weak V/J assignments (E-value above 1e-6), no CDR3, stop codons, out-of-frame junctions, or ambiguous translated residues. V3J clonotypes were defined by identical inferred V gene, J gene, and CDR3 amino acid sequence. The percentage overlap between two repertoires was calculated by dividing the number of shared unique clonotypes by the size of the smaller repertoire. Repertoire richness was assessed with RTK rarefaction, the Chao1 estimator, and Recon v2.1 estimates of unobserved clonotypes. For all TCRbeta clonotypes obtained by the gDNA method from a handful of donors, generation probabilities were computed with OLGA. TCRdb re-hosts the immuneACCESS table, in-frame sequences only. Its copies lack some clones; in the studies checked, an unresolved V gene accounts for under half of them, and the cause for the rest is not known. V, J and clone size derive from that table, while D and trimming were established from the DNA sequence. The table for this sample lists about 2,100,000 clones; 93% of them were counted only once. Clones ranked in the top ten supply approximately 1.7% of the sample.

For the CD8 naive samples, CD45RO-negative cells were positively selected for CCR7, yielding a CD45RA+CCR7+ population from which TemRA cells were excluded. The donors were healthy, HIV-negative adults with no recently reported acute infections or vaccinations. Every donor was a Caucasian adult living in Nashville, Tennessee, USA. After blood collection by leukapheresis, PBMCs were isolated using Ficoll-Histopaque density gradient centrifugation and then cryopreserved in the vapor phase of liquid nitrogen. Purity and quantity of every magnetically sorted T cell population were checked by analytical flow cytometry. From each sorted fraction, genomic DNA was isolated and quantified by UV absorbance on a Nanodrop 2000c. Turning to this clone: What this receptor recognizes is not known. Nothing much larger sits one base from this clone, and base qualities are not available.

The TCR sequence derives from a man aged 18-30 years in good health. Some clones in this sample may be carry-over from other donors' samples. Specimen: naive CD8+ T cells from PBMCs. This sample's cell subset or site label indicates: CD45RA+CCR7+. The chain is assembled from TRBV29-1 and TRBJ2-7; the junction holds 7 bases that match TRBD1. The nucleotides are TGCAGCGCTTATAGGGGGCCTACCTACGAGCAGTACTTC. Its translation is CSAYRGPTYEQYF.